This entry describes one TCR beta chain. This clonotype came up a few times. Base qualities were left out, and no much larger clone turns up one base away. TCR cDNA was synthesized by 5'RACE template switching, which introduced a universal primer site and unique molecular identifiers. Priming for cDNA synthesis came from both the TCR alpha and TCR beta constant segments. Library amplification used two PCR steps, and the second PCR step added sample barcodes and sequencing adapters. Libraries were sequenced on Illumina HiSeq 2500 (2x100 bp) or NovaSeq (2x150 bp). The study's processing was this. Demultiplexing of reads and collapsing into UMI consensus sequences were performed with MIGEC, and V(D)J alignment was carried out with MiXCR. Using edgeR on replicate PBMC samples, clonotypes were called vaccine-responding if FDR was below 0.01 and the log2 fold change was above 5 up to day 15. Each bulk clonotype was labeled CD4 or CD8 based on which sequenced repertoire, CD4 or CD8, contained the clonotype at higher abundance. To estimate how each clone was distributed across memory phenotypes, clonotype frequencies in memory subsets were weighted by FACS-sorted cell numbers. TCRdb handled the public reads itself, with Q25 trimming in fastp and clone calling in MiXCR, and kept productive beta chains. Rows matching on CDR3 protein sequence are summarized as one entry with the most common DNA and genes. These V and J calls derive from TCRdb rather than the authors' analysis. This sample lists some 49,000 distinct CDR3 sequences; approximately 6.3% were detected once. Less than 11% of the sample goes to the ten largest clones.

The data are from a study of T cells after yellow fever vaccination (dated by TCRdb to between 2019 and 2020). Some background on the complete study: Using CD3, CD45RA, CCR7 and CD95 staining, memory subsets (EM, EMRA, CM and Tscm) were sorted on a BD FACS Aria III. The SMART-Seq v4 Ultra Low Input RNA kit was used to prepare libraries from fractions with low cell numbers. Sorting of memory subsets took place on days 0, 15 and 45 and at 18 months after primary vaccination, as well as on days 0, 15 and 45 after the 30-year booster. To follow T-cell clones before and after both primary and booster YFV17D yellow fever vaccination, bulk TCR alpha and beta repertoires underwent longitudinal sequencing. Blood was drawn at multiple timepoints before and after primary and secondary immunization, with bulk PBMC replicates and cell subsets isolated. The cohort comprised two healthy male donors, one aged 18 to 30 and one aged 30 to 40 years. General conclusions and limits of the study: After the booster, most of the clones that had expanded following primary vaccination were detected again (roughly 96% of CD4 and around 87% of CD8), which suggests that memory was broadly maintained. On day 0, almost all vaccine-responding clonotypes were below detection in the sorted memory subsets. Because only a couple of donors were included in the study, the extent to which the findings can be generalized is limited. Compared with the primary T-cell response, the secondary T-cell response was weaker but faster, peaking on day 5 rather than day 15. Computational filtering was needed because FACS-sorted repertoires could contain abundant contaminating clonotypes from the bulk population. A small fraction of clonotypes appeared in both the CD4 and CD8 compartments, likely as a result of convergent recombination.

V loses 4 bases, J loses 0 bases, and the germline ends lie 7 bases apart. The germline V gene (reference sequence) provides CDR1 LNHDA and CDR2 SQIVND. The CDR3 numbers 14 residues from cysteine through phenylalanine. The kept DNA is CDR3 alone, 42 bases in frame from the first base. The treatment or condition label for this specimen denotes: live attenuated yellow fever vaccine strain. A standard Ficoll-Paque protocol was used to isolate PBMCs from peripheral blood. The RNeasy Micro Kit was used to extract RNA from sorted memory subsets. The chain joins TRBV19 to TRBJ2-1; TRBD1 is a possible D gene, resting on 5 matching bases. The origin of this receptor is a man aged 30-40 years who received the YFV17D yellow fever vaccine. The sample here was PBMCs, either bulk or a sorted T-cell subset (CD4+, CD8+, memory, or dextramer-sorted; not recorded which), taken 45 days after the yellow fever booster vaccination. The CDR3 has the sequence CASSTQGSYNEQFF. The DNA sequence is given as TGTGCCAGTAGTACCCAGGGCTCCTACAATGAGCAGTTCTTC.